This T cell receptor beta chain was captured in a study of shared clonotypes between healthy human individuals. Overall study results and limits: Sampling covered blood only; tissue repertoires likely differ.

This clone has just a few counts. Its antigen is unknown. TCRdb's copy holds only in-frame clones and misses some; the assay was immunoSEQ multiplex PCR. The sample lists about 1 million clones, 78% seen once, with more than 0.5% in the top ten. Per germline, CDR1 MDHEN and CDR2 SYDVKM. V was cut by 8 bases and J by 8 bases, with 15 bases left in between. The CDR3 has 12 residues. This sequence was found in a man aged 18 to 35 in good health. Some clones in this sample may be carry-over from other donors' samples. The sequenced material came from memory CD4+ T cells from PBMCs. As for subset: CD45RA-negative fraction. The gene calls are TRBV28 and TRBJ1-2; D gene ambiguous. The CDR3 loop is CASRDHLLGYTF. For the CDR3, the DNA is TGTGCCAGCCGGGATCACCTCCTCGGCTACACCTTC.